Listed below are T cell receptor beta chains from one sample, sequenced in a study of blood T cell repertoires in COVID-19. Here immunoSEQ multiplex PCR was the method, and the copy in TCRdb shows in-frame clones only, minus some. The sample carries about 110,000 clones, roughly four fifths recorded once. What was sequenced was peripheral blood. The receptors here all came from a woman in her sixties with acute or convalescent COVID-19. Each CDR3 is given with its conserved first and last residue. Fields, in order: CDR3 protein, V gene.

CDR3: CASSRGQGGCGNEQFF
V: TRBV21-1

CDR3: CASSPYQRGSTDTQYF
V: TRBV18

CDR3: CASSPQARNYGYTF
V: TRBV19

CDR3: CTSSQAASCPDTQYF
V: TRBV1

CDR3: CATSIDLVGAAGYTF
V: TRBV15

CDR3: CASSSASRSSTDTQYF
V: TRBV6-5

CDR3: CASSQDLEGAGAEAFF
V: TRBV4-2

CDR3: CASNRQVPNIQYF
V: TRBV2

CDR3: CASSQDNPGRETQYF
V: TRBV3-1/TRBV3-2

CDR3: CATRPPRVEQFF
V: TRBV6-6

CDR3: CASSLTLGETDTQYF
V: TRBV27

CDR3: CASSLPGLPRPQHF
V: TRBV6-2/TRBV6-3

CDR3: CASSQVYRDSYGYTF
V: TRBV3-1/TRBV3-2

CDR3: CASSLDREGYTF
V: TRBV5-1

CDR3: CASRTLNTEAFF
V: TRBV6-6

CDR3: CASSPTAGANVLTF
V: TRBV5-1

CDR3: CASRQGGGVDGYTF
V: TRBV19

CDR3: CASSLSPTLRDNLYEQYF
V: TRBV7-6

CDR3: CASLRDRSFSYEQYF
V: TRBV2

CDR3: CASSLAYGRASTDTQYF
V: TRBV7-9

CDR3: CAWSYGAGVAAEKLFF
V: TRBV30

CDR3: CASSLNPRNTGELFF
V: TRBV7-3

CDR3: CASSPGTGLSNQPQHF
V: TRBV11-2

CDR3: CASSGSGSTGDTQYF
V: TRBV2